The clone carrying this T cell receptor (beta chain) has just a few counts. Its antigen is unidentified. This sample was taken from a study of response to subunit inactivated influenza vaccine. Looked up from germline, CDR1 is SQVTM and CDR2 is ANQGSEA. The CDR3 runs 12 residues. V lost 4 bases and J 4 bases, leaving 9 bases between the germline ends. TCRdb used MiXCR to reprocess the RT-PCR reads, holding one entry per CDR3 protein. The table records roughly 780,000 distinct CDR3 sequences, around 18% of them present only once. Findings and caveats of the study: That few new T cells are recruited by each seasonal influenza vaccination was the authors' suggestion.

This chain joins TRBV29-1 and TRBJ2-3; D remains ambiguous. This sequence originates from a man aged 50-60 years who received an inactivated influenza vaccine. This material consisted of PBMCs from blood, taken approximately 5 days after vaccination. CDR3 sequence reads: CSVGSFPDTQYF. The CDR3 nucleotides read TGCAGCGTTGGTTCGTTTCCAGATACGCAGTATTTT.